This TCR beta chain was identified during a study of memory CD4+ T cells and cytomegalovirus serostatus. Study information: Healthy Belgian adult donors included fewer than 10 CMV-positive and fewer than 25 CMV-negative people.

Points from the study as a whole: The CMV-associated TCR signature appears largely within the CD4+ memory repertoire.

Authors' processing steps: After removing out-of-frame reads, approximately 2 million distinct TCRbeta sequences remained. Produced via immunoSEQ multiplex PCR; TCRdb's table is partial and in-frame only. V, J and clone size derive from that table, while D and trimming were established from the DNA sequence. Among 35,000 to 50,000 clones listed, just under 80% were seen once. Details on this clone: The antigen is unknown.

Single viable CD3+CD4+CD8-CD45RO+ cells were sorted as the memory CD4+ T cells. This receptor was obtained from an adult in good health and CMV-seronegative. The sample consisted of memory CD4+ T cells from blood.

The CDR3 bases are TGTGCCAGCCTTGGACTAGCGAAATACAATGAGCAGTTCTTC. This sequence encodes CASLGLAKYNEQFF. V is TRBV28 and J is TRBJ2-1; 9 nucleotides align to TRBD2. Germline lookup yields CDR1 MDHEN and CDR2 SYDVKM. J was trimmed by 4 bases and V by 8 bases; bases with no gene match: 6. This CDR3 has 14 residues.